The rows below give T cell receptor beta chains drawn from one sample of a study of cytomegalovirus exposure and HLA in healthy donors. This table comes from immunoSEQ multiplex PCR, and its TCRdb copy is limited to in-frame clones, with some not included. The sample lists 150,000 to 200,000 clones, approximately 82% occurring once. Material: PBMCs. The receptor source for this set is a male donor in good health and CMV-seropositive. The CDR3 runs from the conserved cysteine through the conserved F or W. The D gene is left open where the match is weak. Clone size appears in some rows only: once, few, many, or a class for an expanded clone.

abundance	d_gene	j_gene	v_gene	CDR3aa	CDR3nt
.	.	TRBJ1-2	TRBV6-1	CASSSSQGYTF	TGTGCTAGCAGTTCCAGTCAAGGCTACACCTTC
.	TRBD1	TRBJ1-2	TRBV10-3	CAISGTTGQINYGYTF	TGTGCCATCAGTGGGACGACAGGGCAGATTAACTATGGCTACACCTTC
.	TRBD1	TRBJ1-3	TRBV6-1	CASSEQGDTIYF	TGTGCCAGCAGTGAGCAGGGGGACACCATATATTTT
.	.	TRBJ1-3	TRBV14	CASSQLQPSSGNTIYF	TGTGCCAGCAGCCAGCTACAGCCTTCCTCTGGAAACACCATATATTTT
medium-sized	.	TRBJ1-4	TRBV5-6	CASSLMRFEREKLFF	TGTGCCAGCAGCTTGATGCGTTTCGAACGGGAAAAACTGTTTTTT
.	.	TRBJ2-1	TRBV5-4	CASSSWRYNEQFF	TGTGCCAGCAGCTCCTGGCGGTACAATGAGCAGTTCTTC
.	TRBD2	TRBJ2-1	TRBV7-9	CASSLSGGSYNEQFF	TGTGCCAGCAGCCTGAGCGGGGGCTCCTACAATGAGCAGTTCTTC
.	.	TRBJ2-7	TRBV9	CASSVQGSVSEQYF	TGTGCCAGCAGCGTGCAGGGATCGGTGAGCGAGCAGTACTTC
.	.	TRBJ2-1	TRBV19	CASSIGTSYNEQFF	TGTGCCAGTAGTATAGGGACTTCCTACAATGAGCAGTTCTTC
.	.	TRBJ2-7	TRBV7-2	CASSLAPTASYEQYF	TGTGCCAGCAGCTTAGCCCCAACAGCCTCCTACGAGCAGTACTTC
.	.	TRBJ1-5	TRBV19	CASNNRGGAAQPQHF	TGTGCCAGTAATAATAGAGGGGGGGCCGCTCAGCCCCAGCATTTT
.	.	TRBJ1-1	TRBV7-6	CASSPQVMNTEAFF	TGTGCCAGCAGCCCTCAGGTCATGAACACTGAAGCTTTCTTT
.	TRBD1	TRBJ1-5	TRBV10-3	CAISEGTGGTGNQPQHF	TGTGCCATCAGTGAAGGGACAGGGGGGACGGGCAATCAGCCCCAGCATTTT
.	TRBD2	TRBJ2-7	TRBV25-1	CASSLFPGLAGDEQYF	TGTGCCAGCAGTCTTTTTCCGGGACTAGCGGGGGACGAGCAGTACTTC
.	.	TRBJ1-1	TRBV19	CASTDPGGMNTEAFF	TGTGCCAGTACCGACCCCGGGGGGATGAACACTGAAGCTTTCTTT
.	.	TRBJ2-1	TRBV18	CASSNQVNNEQFF	TGTGCCAGCTCTAACCAGGTCAATAATGAGCAGTTCTTC
.	.	TRBJ1-3	TRBV2	CARTKTATSGNTIYF	TGTGCCAGGACGAAAACAGCCACCTCTGGAAACACCATATATTTT
.	TRBD1	TRBJ2-7	TRBV27	CASSLRTGRTYEQYF	TGTGCCAGCAGTTTGAGGACAGGGAGGACCTACGAGCAGTACTTC
.	.	TRBJ2-7	TRBV27	CASSLQGIPYEQYF	TGTGCCAGCAGTCTACAGGGTATCCCCTACGAGCAGTACTTC
.	TRBD1	TRBJ1-2	TRBV19	CASSTRDRGLIVYTF	TGTGCCAGTAGTACCCGGGACAGGGGGCTGATCGTGTACACCTTC
.	.	TRBJ1-5	TRBV7-8	CASSLERVSNQPQHF	TGTGCCAGCAGCTTAGAGCGTGTTAGCAATCAGCCCCAGCATTTT
.	.	TRBJ1-6	TRBV2	CASRAGEGSSPLHF	TGTGCCAGCAGGGCAGGGGAAGGTAGTTCACCCCTCCACTTT
.	.	TRBJ2-7	TRBV10-3	CAITEDTKYEQYF	TGTGCCATCACCGAGGACACTAAGTACGAGCAGTACTTC
.	TRBD1	TRBJ2-7	TRBV11-3	CASSYRDRPYEQYF	TGTGCCAGCAGCTACCGGGACAGACCCTACGAGCAGTACTTC
.	TRBD1	TRBJ2-2	TRBV5-1	CASSLRDSNTGELFF	TGCGCCAGCAGCCTCCGGGACAGCAACACCGGGGAGCTGTTTTTT
.	.	TRBJ2-3	TRBV4-3	CASSQDRGTGTDTQYF	TGCGCCAGCAGCCAAGATCGGGGGACAGGCACAGATACGCAGTATTTT
.	.	TRBJ2-6	TRBV5-1	CASSLGRTLSSGANVLTF	TGCGCCAGCAGCTTGGGACGGACACTGAGCTCTGGGGCCAACGTCCTGACTTTC
.	TRBD1	TRBJ1-2	TRBV30	CAWSRQGRYGYTF	TGTGCCTGGAGTCGACAGGGACGCTATGGCTACACCTTC
.	TRBD2	TRBJ2-1	TRBV6-5	CASSYIGGNQEFF	TGTGCCAGCAGTTATATCGGGGGGAATCAGGAGTTCTTC
.	TRBD2	TRBJ2-3	TRBV5-4	CASSSSGGGTDTQYF	TGTGCCAGCAGCTCTAGCGGGGGGGGAACAGATACGCAGTATTTT
.	TRBD1	TRBJ2-5	TRBV5-1	CASSLIRQGVLQAQIIETQYF	TGCGCCAGCAGCCTCATTCGACAGGGGGTACTGCAGGCCCAGATTATAGAGACCCAGTACTTC
.	.	TRBJ2-1	TRBV7-9	CASSSGRVAASYNEQFF	TGTGCCAGCAGCAGCGGCCGAGTAGCGGCCTCCTACAATGAGCAGTTCTTC
.	.	TRBJ1-1	TRBV28	CASRGHFATEAFF	TGTGCCAGCCGGGGACATTTTGCCACTGAAGCTTTCTTT
once	TRBD2	TRBJ2-5	TRBV25-1	CASSEWGGRQETQYF	TGTGCCAGCAGTGAATGGGGGGGTCGCCAAGAGACCCAGTACTTC
.	TRBD1	TRBJ2-6	TRBV5-1	CASSPEGGRGFSGANGLTF	TGCGCCAGCAGCCCCGAAGGGGGCAGGGGATTCTCTGGGGCCAACGGCCTGACTTTC
once	.	TRBJ2-7	TRBV18	CASSKQGGEQYF	TGTGCCAGCTCAAAACAGGGCGGGGAGCAGTACTTC
.	TRBD2	TRBJ2-3	TRBV5-6	CASSSPSGRSTDTQYF	TGTGCCAGCAGCTCCCCTAGCGGGAGGTCCACAGATACGCAGTATTTT
.	.	TRBJ1-4	TRBV4-1	CASSQDRGVTNEKLFF	TGCGCCAGCAGCCAAGACAGGGGTGTAACTAATGAAAAACTGTTTTTT
.	.	TRBJ1-1	TRBV28	CASRRGEPEAFF	TGTGCCAGCAGACGGGGTGAGCCTGAAGCTTTCTTT
.	TRBD1	TRBJ1-6	TRBV5-4	CASFDRGNSPLHF	TGTGCCAGCTTTGACAGGGGCAATTCACCCCTCCACTTT
.	TRBD1	TRBJ1-2	TRBV30	CAWTMTGGGYGYTF	TGTGCCTGGACCATGACAGGGGGTGGGTATGGCTACACCTTC
.	.	TRBJ1-5	TRBV15	CATNQGSNQPQHF	TGTGCCACCAACCAGGGGAGCAATCAGCCCCAGCATTTT
.	TRBD1	TRBJ2-7	TRBV19	CASSMRTGAYEQYF	TGTGCCAGTAGTATGAGGACAGGAGCCTACGAGCAGTACTTC
.	.	TRBJ2-2	TRBV7-8	CASSLLSTANTGELFF	TGTGCCAGCAGCTTATTGAGCACAGCGAACACCGGGGAGCTGTTTTTT